This entry lists 30 T cell receptor beta chains sequenced from one sample in a study of Ad26.COV2.S vaccination and SARS-CoV-2 variants. Sequencing was performed with immunoSEQ multiplex PCR; in TCRdb, only in-frame clones are kept and a portion is missing. The sample carries 200,000 to 300,000 clones, 88% recorded once. Documented treatment: around 19 received Ad26.COV2.S at low or high dose, single or two shots; about 5 received placebo; per-sample allocation not given. The investigators took samples on day 63 after the first vaccine or placebo injection. Here the sequenced sample was peripheral blood, taken in a trial of Ad26.COV2.S vaccine versus placebo. These receptors came from a person aged 18-65 years who received the Ad26.COV2.S COVID-19 vaccine or a placebo.

This clone was detected a few times. The V gene is TRBV6-5, the J gene TRBJ1-2; 7 bases match TRBD1. This CDR3 region has 13 residues. The junction had 5 bases not matched to a gene; V was cut back by 6 bases and J by 4 bases. Germline CDR1 MNHEY, CDR2 SVGAGI. DNA for the CDR3: TGTGCCAGCAGGTCGGGACAGACCTATGGCTACACCTTC. Amino acids: CASRSGQTYGYTF.

The rearrangement uses TRBV5-1 and TRBJ1-3; 8 bases agree with TRBD1. The trim removed 5 bases at V and 8 bases at J, leaving 3 bases unmatched. Germline CDR1 SGHRS, CDR2 YFSETQ. This CDR3 comprises 12 residues. CDR3 amino acids: CASRGTGDTIYF. CDR3 nucleotide sequence: TGCGCCAGCAGAGGGACAGGCGACACCATATATTTT.

On this clone: This sample also contains other DNA sequences that code for the same CDR3. This chain connects TRBV30 to TRBJ1-1; D uncertain. The V and J ends lost 0 bases and 0 bases respectively, with 5 bases between them. From germline, CDR1 is GTSNPN and CDR2 SVGIG (reference sequence). The CDR3 totals 13 residues. The CDR3 sequence: CAWSVRLNTEAFF. DNA for the CDR3: TGTGCCTGGAGTGTACGACTGAACACTGAAGCTTTCTTT.

The V and J genes are TRBV7-6 and TRBJ1-1, with a weak D call TRBD1 (6 bases). Trimming pared 7 bases from V and 4 bases from J, leaving 16 bases between. The CDR3 is 14 amino acids. CDR1 is SGHVS and CDR2 is FNYEAQ in the germline V gene. CDR3 sequence reads: CASMRGGVGTEAFF. For the CDR3, the DNA is TGTGCCAGCATGCGAGGGGGGGTTGGCACTGAAGCTTTCTTT.

This clone has just one count. The chain recombines TRBV11-2 with TRBJ1-5; tentatively, D is TRBD1 (5 bases). Trimming stripped 1 base from V and 4 bases from J, with 14 bases between. CDR1 and CDR2 from the germline V gene are SGHAT and FQNNGV. The CDR3 has 16 residues. CDR3 protein: CASSLGRDRYNQPQHF. In nucleotides, the CDR3 is TGTGCCAGCAGCTTAGGAAGGGACCGATATAATCAGCCCCAGCATTTT.

This clone showed up just once. The chain recombines TRBV18 with TRBJ1-5; 8 nucleotides align to TRBD1. The germline V gene has CDR1 KGHSH and CDR2 LQKENI. The CDR3 consists of 18 residues. The junction had 14 bases not matched to a gene; V was cut back by 0 bases and J by 7 bases. Here the CDR3 reads CASSPPRAGGVIMQPQHF. The CDR3 DNA sequence: TGTGCCAGCTCACCACCTAGGGCAGGGGGCGTAATAATGCAGCCCCAGCATTTT.

V usage is TRBV11-3 and J usage is TRBJ2-1, with a tentative D call TRBD2 (5 bases). The CDR3 totals 15 residues. The germline CDR1 and CDR2 sequences are SGHNT and YENEEA. Trimming took 5 bases from V and 4 from J, leaving 15 bases between them. CDR3 nucleotides: TGTGCCAGCAGCCTAGGACTGGGGAAATACAATGAGCAGTTCTTC. It yields the protein CASSLGLGKYNEQFF.

The chain combines TRBV18 with TRBJ2-7, with 13 bases aligning to TRBD2. CDR3 size: 20 residues. Germline values: CDR1 KGHSH, CDR2 LQKENI. V lost 5 bases to trimming and J lost 3 bases; unmatched junction nucleotides: 19. CDR3 coding DNA: TGTGCCAGCTCATCCCTGCCCTCCGGGACTAGCGGGACCTGGAACTACGAGCAGTACTTC. It translates to CASSSLPSGTSGTWNYEQYF.

The table lists this clone with a few counts. The V and J genes are TRBV5-4 and TRBJ1-1; D not resolved. This CDR3 has 14 residues. The V end lost 4 bases, the J end lost 5 bases, and 15 bases lay between the germline ends. CDR1 and CDR2 from the germline V gene are SGHNT and YYREEE (reference sequence). CDR3 in DNA: TGTGCCAGCAGCCAGCGGGTGGCGAGTACTGAAGCTTTCTTT. It encodes CASSQRVASTEAFF.

This sequence joins TRBV19 and TRBJ1-6; 10 bases align to TRBD1. Germline trimming cut 7 bases from V and 7 bases from J; bases unmatched to any gene: 10. Germline V gene data show CDR1 as LNHDA and CDR2 as SQIVND (reference sequence). The CDR3 has 16 amino acids. The CDR3 bases are TGTGCCAGTACTGCCTCACCGGGACAGGGGAATTCACCCCTCCACTTT. It encodes CASTASPGQGNSPLHF.

The chain uses TRBV7-6 and TRBJ1-3, with TRBD1 as a possible D gene (5 bases). V shed 4 bases and J shed 0 bases, with 13 bases lying between them. Germline V gene lookup returns CDR1 SGHVS and CDR2 FNYEAQ. The CDR3 has 16 residues. The CDR3 spells CASSSPLTDSGNTIYF. The DNA of the CDR3 is TGTGCCAGCAGCTCCCCTCTGACAGACTCTGGAAACACCATATATTTT.

The chain uses TRBV9 and TRBJ1-2, with 8 bases aligning to TRBD1. CDR3 length: 14 amino acids. V dropped 4 bases and J dropped 5; count of bases not matched to a gene: 7. Germline loops: CDR1 SGDLS, CDR2 YYNGEE. The CDR3 sequence is CASSPSRDRYGYTF. The CDR3, as DNA: TGTGCCAGCAGCCCGTCCCGGGACAGGTATGGCTACACCTTC.

There are a few counts of this clone. The rearrangement uses TRBV21-1 and TRBJ2-5; the table's D call, TRBD2, was not checked against the DNA. TRBV21-1 is an annotated pseudogene. CDR3 length: 11 amino acids. The CDR3 nucleotides read TGTGCCAGCACCTCGGAAGAGACCCAGTACTTC. Its protein is CASTSEETQYF.

This rearrangement joins TRBV27 to TRBJ2-2; TRBD2 matches at 7 bases. J lost 0 bases, V lost 1 base, and 2 bases had no gene match. CDR3 length: 16 residues. CDR1 is MNHEY and CDR2 is SMNVEV in the germline V gene (reference sequence). The CDR3, as DNA: TGTGCCAGCAGTTTATTGGGGGGGGCGAACACCGGGGAGCTGTTTTTT. This codes for CASSLLGGANTGELFF.

The genes are TRBV7-9 and TRBJ2-2; D remains unclear. Germline V gene sequence: CDR1 SEHNR, CDR2 FQNEAQ (reference sequence). This CDR3 is 13 amino acids long. Trimming shortened V by 2 bases and J by 7 bases, and 8 bases separated the two germline ends. CDR3 protein: CASSLTASGELFF. The DNA of the CDR3 is TGTGCCAGCAGCTTAACAGCTAGCGGGGAGCTGTTTTTT.

This rearrangement joins TRBV11-2 to TRBJ1-4; no clear D gene. V lost 2 bases and J lost 10, with 11 bases in between. This CDR3 region has 13 residues. The germline gives CDR1 SGHAT, CDR2 FQNNGV. The CDR3: CASSLIRSGKLFF. In DNA form, the CDR3 reads TGTGCCAGCAGCTTAATTCGGTCCGGAAAACTGTTTTTT.

The chain joins TRBV27 to TRBJ2-2; D is ambiguous. CDR3 length: 12 residues. Germline loops: CDR1 MNHEY, CDR2 SMNVEV (reference sequence). V lost 6 bases and J 0 bases, leaving 2 bases between the germline ends. CDR3 in amino acids: CASSPNTGELFF. CDR3 in DNA: TGTGCCAGCAGCCCGAACACCGGGGAGCTGTTTTTT.

This clone was seen a single time. This sequence joins TRBV7-2 and TRBJ2-1, with D uncertain. V lost 0 bases, J lost 0 bases, and 9 bases lay in between. Germline assignment: CDR1 SGHTA and CDR2 FQGNSA. The CDR3 is 16 residues long. CDR3 region: CASSLAILSSYNEQFF. The CDR3 coding sequence is TGTGCCAGCAGCTTAGCGATTCTGAGCTCCTACAATGAGCAGTTCTTC.

CDR3 in DNA: TGTGCCATCAGTGTGGACTCGATTTCACCCCTCCACTTT. This gives the protein CAISVDSISPLHF. The V call is TRBV10-3, the J call TRBJ1-6; D gene unclear. Trimming took off 4 bases at V and 9 bases at J, with 10 bases between the two ends. This CDR3 region has 13 residues. CDR1 and CDR2 (germline): ENHRY, SYGVKD.

The sample holds one count of this clone. The J gene is TRBJ2-7, the V gene TRBV7-2, with D maybe TRBD2 (7 bases). The CDR3 length is 14 residues. Deletions cut 7 bases from V and 4 bases from J, with 17 bases between. Germline loops: CDR1 SGHTA, CDR2 FQGNSA. The CDR3 region is CASTSRGGAYEQYF. In nucleotides, the CDR3 is TGTGCCAGCACCTCTAGGGGGGGGGCTTACGAGCAGTACTTC. Using reference TRBV7-2 and TRBJ2-7 for the parts outside the CDR3, the full variable domain is GAGVSQSPSNKVTEKGKDVELRCDPISGHTALYWYRQSLGQGLEFLIYFQGNSAPDKSGLPSDRFSAERTGGSVSTLTIQRTQQEDSAVYLCASTSRGGAYEQYFGPGTRLTVT.

The chain joins TRBV28 to TRBJ1-2; D perhaps matches TRBD1 (6 bases). CDR1 is MDHEN and CDR2 is SYDVKM in the germline V gene. The V and J ends lost 5 bases and 4 bases respectively, with 14 bases between them. The CDR3 is made up of 14 amino acids. CDR3 bases: TGTGCCAGCAGTAGGGGGGGGACAACCTATGGCTACACCTTC. This encodes CASSRGGTTYGYTF.

The chain combines TRBV5-1 with TRBJ2-3; possibly TRBD2 for D (6 bases). V was cut by 4 bases and J by 7 bases, with 22 bases left in between. CDR1 and CDR2 (germline): SGHRS, YFSETQ. The CDR3 is 16 residues long. CDR3 DNA sequence: TGCGCCAGCAGCGAAGTTACTAGCCGAGGGTACAATACGCAGTATTTT. This translates into CASSEVTSRGYNTQYF.

The rearrangement links TRBV5-4 to TRBJ2-5; D unclear. Germline CDR1 SGHNT, CDR2 YYREEE (reference sequence). Trimming removed 10 bases from V and 1 base from J, with 11 bases in between. This CDR3 is 12 amino acids long. The CDR3 nucleotides are TGTGCCGGCGGCCCGGCCCAAGAGACCCAGTACTTC. Its translation: CAGGPAQETQYF.

The V call is TRBV29-1, the J call TRBJ1-6; TRBD1 aligns across 9 bases. The CDR3 length is 14 residues. Germline loops: CDR1 SQVTM, CDR2 ANQGSEA. V lost 7 bases, J lost 10 bases, and 11 bases stayed unmatched. The CDR3 DNA reads as TGCAGCGCTCGTCTACAGGGGGCGAACTCACCCCTCCACTTT. Encoded protein: CSARLQGANSPLHF.

The J gene is TRBJ2-3, the V gene TRBV5-8, with D unclear. CDR1 and CDR2 from the germline V gene are SGHTS and YDEGEE. The CDR3 length is 12 residues. V was shortened by 10 bases and J by 10 bases, with 19 bases between the two germline ends. Written as DNA, the CDR3 is TGTGCCTCGGGTGGCTTCCTTGTGCCGCAGTATTTT. It translates to CASGGFLVPQYF. Full variable domain (rest looked up from reference TRBV5-8 and TRBJ2-3): EAGVTQSPTHLIKTRGQQATLRCSPISGHTSVYWYQQALGLGLQFLLWYDEGEERNRGNFPPRFSGRQFPNYSSELNVNALELEDSALYLCASGGFLVPQYFGPGTRLTVL.

The chain recombines TRBV28 with TRBJ1-5; D uncertain. Germline lookup yields CDR1 MDHEN and CDR2 SYDVKM. The CDR3 covers 13 residues. Trimming took 5 bases from V and 9 from J, leaving 14 bases between them. This CDR3 reads CASSPGPGWPQHF. In DNA form, the CDR3 reads TGTGCCAGCAGTCCCGGACCGGGCTGGCCCCAGCATTTT.

The V and J genes are TRBV6-4 and TRBJ1-1; 10 bases line up with TRBD1. J lost 5 bases, V lost 8 bases, and 5 bases had no gene match. CDR3 length equals 13 residues. Germline CDR1 MRHNA, CDR2 SNTAGT. In DNA form, the CDR3 reads TGTGCCAGCTCCGGGACAGGGGAAACTGAAGCTTTCTTT. The encoded protein is CASSGTGETEAFF.

This clone has a handful of counts. CDR3 loop: CASSYGTSGTDTQYF. DNA of the CDR3: TGTGCCAGCTCGTACGGGACTAGCGGCACAGATACGCAGTATTTT. The V gene is TRBV18, the J gene TRBJ2-3, with 10 bases lining up with TRBD2. Germline CDR1 KGHSH, CDR2 LQKENI. The J segment lost 1 base and the V segment lost 6 bases, leaving 4 bases of the junction unmatched. The length of the CDR3 is 15 residues. The variable domain in full, with the rest retrieved from reference TRBV18 and TRBJ2-3, is NAGVMQNPRHLVRRRGQEARLRCSPMKGHSHVYWYRQLPEEGLKFMVYLQKENIIDESGMPKERFSAEFPKEGPSILRIQQVVRGDSAAYFCASSYGTSGTDTQYFGPGTRLTVL.

The chain joins TRBV4-1 to TRBJ1-2; a weak D match, TRBD1 (5 bases). This CDR3 contains 17 residues. Trimming pared 4 bases from V and 8 bases from J, leaving 26 bases between. Germline V gene data show CDR1 as MGHRA and CDR2 as YSYEKL. In DNA, the CDR3 is TGCGCCAGCAGCCTCCAAGTTCTCCAGGGCGACCGGTACGGCTACACCTTC. Translating gives CASSLQVLQGDRYGYTF.

The V gene is TRBV7-2, the J gene TRBJ2-5; TRBD1 agrees at 9 bases. V lost 3 bases, J lost 2 bases, and 4 bases stayed unmatched. Germline V gene data show CDR1 as SGHTA and CDR2 as FQGNSA. The length of the CDR3 is 15 residues. CDR3 sequence (DNA): TGTGCCAGCAGCTTCGACAGGGGGAGGCAAGAGACCCAGTACTTC. It is translated as CASSFDRGRQETQYF.